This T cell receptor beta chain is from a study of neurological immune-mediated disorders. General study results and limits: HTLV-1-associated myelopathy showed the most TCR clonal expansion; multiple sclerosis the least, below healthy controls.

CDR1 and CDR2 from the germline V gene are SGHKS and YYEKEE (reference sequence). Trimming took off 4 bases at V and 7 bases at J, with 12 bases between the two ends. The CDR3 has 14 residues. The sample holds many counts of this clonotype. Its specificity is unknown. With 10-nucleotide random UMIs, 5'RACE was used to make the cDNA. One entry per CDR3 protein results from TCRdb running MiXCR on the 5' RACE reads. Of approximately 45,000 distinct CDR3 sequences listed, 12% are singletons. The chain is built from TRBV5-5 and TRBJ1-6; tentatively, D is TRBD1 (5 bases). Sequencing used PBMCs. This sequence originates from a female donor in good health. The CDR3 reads CASSRDPGNSPLHF. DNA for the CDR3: TGTGCCAGCAGCCGGGACCCGGGGAATTCACCCCTCCACTTT.